The entry below gives a single T cell receptor (beta chain) sequence along with its context. Its antigen is as yet unknown. The CDR3 spans 13 residues. Trimming pared 1 base from V and 8 bases from J, leaving 12 bases between. CDR1 SGHRS and CDR2 YFSETQ come from the germline V gene. The record originates from a study of regulatory T cells. Findings and caveats of the study: Patient repertoires had restricted TRB V-J pairs and skewed V and J usage, most in Tregs. In CD3G-deficient patients, conventional CD4+ T cells were enriched for hydrophobic CDR3 residues at positions 6 and 7.

Amplification used 52 TRBV primers and 13 TRBJ primers. Assay: immunoSEQ multiplex PCR; the TCRdb copy retains only in-frame clones and omits some. The repertoire has about 30,000 clones, 80% to 95% of them found once; the top ten carry around 1.5%. A couple of CD3G-deficient patients had more severe autoimmunity; all had some. Patients aged 2 to 39 years had fewer naive and more memory CD4+ and CD8+ T cells. Regulatory (CD25-high CD127-low) and conventional (CD25-low CD127-high) CD4+ T cells were sorted separately. The clonotype originates from a person aged 18-30 years with CD3G deficiency. The rearrangement uses TRBV5-1 and TRBJ1-1; possible D gene TRBD1, 6 bases. The specimen was conventional CD4+ T cells sorted from blood. The CDR3 reads CASSLFTGTEAFF. CDR3 in DNA: TGCGCCAGCAGCTTGTTCACCGGGACAGAAGCTTTCTTT.